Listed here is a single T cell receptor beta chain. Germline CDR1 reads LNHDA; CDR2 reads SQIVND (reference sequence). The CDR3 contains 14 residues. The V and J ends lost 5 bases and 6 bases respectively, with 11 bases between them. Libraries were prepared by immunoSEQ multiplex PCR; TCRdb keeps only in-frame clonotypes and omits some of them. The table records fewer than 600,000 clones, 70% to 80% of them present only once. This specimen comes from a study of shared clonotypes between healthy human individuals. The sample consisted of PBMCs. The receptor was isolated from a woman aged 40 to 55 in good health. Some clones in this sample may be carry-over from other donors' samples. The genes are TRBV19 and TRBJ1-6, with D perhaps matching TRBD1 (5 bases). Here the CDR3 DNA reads TGTGCCAGTAGTGGGGCGCCTTCTAATTCACCCCTCCACTTT. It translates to CASSGAPSNSPLHF.